These T cell receptor beta chains were read from a single sample in a study of CD8+ T cells in alopecia areata. Libraries were prepared by immunoSEQ multiplex PCR; TCRdb keeps only in-frame clonotypes and omits some of them. The table lists 170,000 or so clones, 50% to 70% of them singletons, with approximately 0.9% in the top ten. The material sequenced was CD4+ T cells sorted from blood, taken at week 4, from a patient treated with tofacitinib. All receptors come from a human donor with alopecia areata. CDR3s include the opening cysteine and the closing phenylalanine or tryptophan. The D gene is left open where the match is weak. Not all rows give a size; the values are once, few, many and, for expanded clones, a class.

V: TRBV7-2
size: few
D: TRBD2
J: TRBJ2-3
CDR3: CASSLGEGLNRDTQYF
DNA: TGTGCCAGCAGCTTAGGCGAGGGACTAAACAGGGATACGCAGTATTTT

V: TRBV9
size: NA
D: TRBD1
J: TRBJ2-7
CDR3: CASSVGGTGGEQYF
DNA: TGTGCCAGCAGCGTAGGAGGGACAGGCGGTGAGCAGTACTTC

V: TRBV4-2
size: NA
D: NA
J: TRBJ1-6
CDR3: CASSQAPTGRNSPLHF
DNA: TGTGCCAGCAGCCAAGCTCCGACAGGAAGGAATTCACCCCTCCACTTT

V: TRBV29-1
size: NA
D: NA
J: TRBJ1-1
CDR3: CSPRRGTEAFF
DNA: TGCAGCCCGAGGCGAGGGACTGAAGCTTTCTTT

V: TRBV30
size: NA
D: TRBD1
J: TRBJ2-6
CDR3: CASDRGSTGANVLTF
DNA: TGTGCCTCGGACAGGGGATCGACTGGGGCCAACGTCCTGACTTTC

V: TRBV18
size: NA
D: NA
J: TRBJ2-3
CDR3: CASSPGRDTDTQYF
DNA: TGTGCCAGCTCACCGGGCAGGGACACAGATACGCAGTATTTT

V: TRBV29-1
size: NA
D: TRBD1
J: TRBJ1-1
CDR3: CSVEARSGGTEAFF
DNA: TGCAGCGTTGAAGCCAGATCAGGGGGCACTGAAGCTTTCTTT

V: TRBV11-2
size: NA
D: TRBD1
J: TRBJ2-5
CDR3: CASSFWDRQETQYF
DNA: TGTGCCAGCAGCTTTTGGGACAGGCAAGAGACCCAGTACTTC

V: TRBV19
size: NA
D: NA
J: TRBJ1-1
CDR3: CASTLASRAEAFF
DNA: TGTGCCAGTACCCTGGCAAGCCGGGCTGAAGCTTTCTTT

V: TRBV30
size: NA
D: NA
J: TRBJ1-5
CDR3: CAWRVRDNQPQHF
DNA: TGTGCCTGGAGGGTCAGGGACAATCAGCCCCAGCATTTT

V: TRBV19
size: many
D: TRBD1
J: TRBJ2-7
CDR3: CASSIVQGATHEQYF
DNA: TGTGCCAGTAGTATCGTCCAGGGGGCAACCCACGAGCAGTACTTC

V: TRBV6-5
size: NA
D: NA
J: TRBJ2-2
CDR3: CASTRGQDTGELFF
DNA: TGTGCCAGCACTAGGGGCCAAGACACCGGGGAGCTGTTTTTT

V: TRBV7-3
size: NA
D: NA
J: TRBJ2-3
CDR3: CASSRDPGPTDTQYF
DNA: TGTGCCAGCAGTAGGGATCCGGGACCAACAGATACGCAGTATTTT

V: TRBV4-1
size: NA
D: NA
J: TRBJ2-1
CDR3: CASSRTEGAGFYNEQFF
DNA: TGCGCCAGCAGCCGGACTGAGGGCGCGGGATTTTACAATGAGCAGTTCTTC

V: TRBV30
size: NA
D: NA
J: TRBJ1-5
CDR3: CAWKQGGSNQPQHF
DNA: TGTGCCTGGAAACAGGGAGGCAGCAATCAGCCCCAGCATTTT

V: TRBV30
size: NA
D: NA
J: TRBJ1-6
CDR3: CAWKKTGTLIHPLHF
DNA: TGTGCCTGGAAGAAAACCGGGACATTAATTCACCCCCTCCACTTT

V: TRBV30
size: once
D: NA
J: TRBJ1-2
CDR3: CAWSPLGGLNYGYTF
DNA: TGTGCCTGGAGTCCATTGGGGGGGCTGAACTATGGCTACACCTTC

V: TRBV30
size: NA
D: TRBD1
J: TRBJ1-1
CDR3: CAWVRDRRNTEAFF
DNA: TGTGCCTGGGTCAGGGACAGGCGGAACACTGAAGCTTTCTTT

V: TRBV7-2
size: few
D: NA
J: TRBJ1-1
CDR3: CASSLAVTAYTEAFF
DNA: TGTGCCAGCAGCTTAGCGGTGACAGCTTACACTGAAGCTTTCTTT

V: TRBV25-1
size: NA
D: NA
J: TRBJ2-7
CDR3: CASSERYEQYF
DNA: TGTGCCAGCAGTGAGAGGTACGAGCAGTACTTC

V: TRBV10-2
size: NA
D: NA
J: TRBJ1-1
CDR3: CASSDWNTEAFF
DNA: TGCGCCAGCAGTGACTGGAACACTGAAGCTTTCTTT

V: TRBV29-1
size: NA
D: NA
J: TRBJ2-2
CDR3: CSVGGRGELFF
DNA: TGCAGCGTTGGGGGCCGAGGGGAGCTGTTTTTT

V: TRBV25-1
size: NA
D: TRBD2
J: TRBJ2-3
CDR3: CASTGRGSTDTQYF
DNA: TGTGCCAGCACGGGGAGGGGTAGCACAGATACGCAGTATTTT

V: TRBV4-1
size: few
D: TRBD2
J: TRBJ2-7
CDR3: CASSPAGGLGQYF
DNA: TGCGCCAGCAGCCCGGCGGGGGGGCTCGGACAGTACTTC